These 15 T cell receptor beta chains came from one sample sequenced in a study of blood T cell repertoires in COVID-19. Sequencing was performed with immunoSEQ multiplex PCR; in TCRdb, only in-frame clones are kept and a portion is missing. Of 220,000 or so clones in the sample, 88% were seen once. Sequencing was done on a sample of PBMCs or T cells enriched from blood (not recorded which). These receptors were taken from a woman in her forties or fifties with acute COVID-19.

The rearrangement links TRBV4-1 to TRBJ1-1; tentatively, D is TRBD1 (5 bases). In germline, CDR1 is MGHRA, CDR2 YSYEKL. CDR3 length: 15 residues. Trimming took off 5 bases at V and 0 bases at J, with 13 bases between the two ends. In nucleotides, the CDR3 is TGCGCCAGCAGCGCGGGACCGACTATGAACACTGAAGCTTTCTTT. Amino acid sequence: CASSAGPTMNTEAFF.

This clone was recorded only once. The rearrangement uses TRBV7-2 and TRBJ2-1; 9 positions match TRBD2. V trimming: 2 bases; J trimming: 15 bases; junction bases outside the gene matches: 17. There are 16 residues in the CDR3. CDR1 and CDR2 from the germline V gene are SGHTA and FQGNSA. The CDR3 loop is CASSLSFLAGRRGVFF. The DNA for the CDR3 is TGTGCCAGCAGCTTAAGCTTCCTAGCGGGAAGGAGAGGGGTGTTCTTC.

The chain combines TRBV28 with TRBJ1-5, with a tentative D call TRBD1 (5 bases). Germline values: CDR1 MDHEN, CDR2 SYDVKM. This CDR3 has 13 amino acids. The ends were cut back, 2 bases at V and 6 bases at J, with 8 bases in the middle. The CDR3 nucleotides are TGTGCCAGCAGTTTAGGGGGGAGTCAGCCCCAGCATTTT. This sequence encodes CASSLGGSQPQHF.

V and J are TRBV15 and TRBJ2-2; D is possibly TRBD1 (5 bases). The CDR3 is made up of 14 amino acids. Looked up from germline, CDR1 is LNHNV and CDR2 is YYDKDF (reference sequence). The V end lost 2 bases, the J end lost 7 bases, and 11 bases lay between the germline ends. The CDR3 sequence is CATSRLRRGGELFF. The DNA of the CDR3 is TGTGCCACCAGCAGACTAAGAAGGGGCGGGGAGCTGTTTTTT.

The chain is built from TRBV7-8 and TRBJ2-3, with TRBD2 matching 12 bases. The CDR3 loop spans 15 amino acids. CDR1 and CDR2 from the germline V gene are SGHVS and FQNEAQ. V lost 2 bases, J lost 5 bases, and 2 bases stayed unmatched. This chain's CDR3 is CASSLLAGGQDTQYF. Here the CDR3 DNA reads TGTGCCAGCAGCTTACTAGCGGGAGGGCAAGATACGCAGTATTTT.

The chain links TRBV7-3 to TRBJ2-3; no definite D call. This CDR3 contains 14 residues. Germline assignment: CDR1 SGHTA and CDR2 FQGTGA. V was pared by 4 bases and J by 1 base, with 9 bases between. CDR3: CASSSGFRTDTQYF. CDR3 nucleotide sequence: TGTGCCAGCAGCTCCGGGTTCCGCACAGATACGCAGTATTTT.

The rearrangement links TRBV7-3 to TRBJ2-3; the match to TRBD1 covers 7 bases. The germline gives CDR1 SGHTA, CDR2 FQGTGA. The CDR3 contains 13 residues. The ends lost 7 bases at V and 10 bases at J; junction bases unmatched: 11. CDR3 coding DNA: TGTGCCAGCACCTCAACTGCAGGGGGTGCGCAGTATTTT. Translation gives CASTSTAGGAQYF.

The chain couples TRBV27 to TRBJ1-5; D is unresolved. Trimming took 6 bases from V and 5 from J, leaving 14 bases between them. This CDR3 has 14 residues. The V gene's germline CDR1 is MNHEY and CDR2 SMNVEV (reference sequence). This CDR3 is CASRRRAEHQPQHF. DNA of the CDR3: TGTGCCAGCAGAAGGCGTGCGGAGCATCAGCCCCAGCATTTT.

A single count supports this clone. The DNA for the CDR3 is TGTGCCAGCAGTCGACTTAGCAATCAGCCCCAGCATTTT. It codes for CASSRLSNQPQHF. The chain couples TRBV6-6 to TRBJ1-5; D gene ambiguous. The CDR3 contains 13 residues. With 5 bases removed from V and 0 bases from J, the gap between germline ends came to 5 bases. Germline V gene sequence: CDR1 MNHNY, CDR2 SVGAGI (reference sequence).

The rearrangement uses TRBV2 and TRBJ2-5; 10 bases match TRBD1. The CDR3 covers 15 residues. CDR1 and CDR2 from the germline V gene are SNHLY and FYNNEI. V was clipped by 5 bases and J by 5 bases; unmatched bases: 8. CDR3 in amino acids: CASSPDRGRRETQYF. The CDR3 DNA sequence: TGTGCCAGCAGTCCTGACAGGGGGCGGAGGGAGACCCAGTACTTC.

The chain links TRBV7-2 to TRBJ2-1, with a tentative D call TRBD2 (5 bases). Germline V gene sequence: CDR1 SGHTA, CDR2 FQGNSA. This CDR3 contains 12 residues. The V end was cut by 6 bases, the J end by 9 bases, with 12 bases between. The CDR3 bases are TGTGCCAGCAGGGGGAGTGTGGCTGAGCAGTTCTTC. This gives the protein CASRGSVAEQFF.

The V and J genes are TRBV11-2 and TRBJ2-1; no clear D. Looked up from germline, CDR1 is SGHAT and CDR2 is FQNNGV. This CDR3 contains 13 residues. V was clipped by 5 bases and J by 3 bases, with 8 bases between them. The CDR3 loop reads CASSQPSYNEQFF. DNA of the CDR3: TGTGCCAGCAGCCAACCTAGCTACAATGAGCAGTTCTTC.

The J gene is TRBJ2-2, the V gene TRBV6-4, with TRBD1 identical over 10 bases. This CDR3 has 16 residues. Per the germline V gene, CDR1 is MRHNA and CDR2 is SNTAGT. Trimming at V came to 2 bases and at J to 5 bases, leaving 5 bases not matched to a gene. CDR3 DNA sequence: TGTGCCAGCAGTGACAGCTGGACAGGGGGAACCGGGGAGCTGTTTTTT. This sequence encodes CASSDSWTGGTGELFF.

The chain has TRBV30 and TRBJ1-3; D is ambiguous. Germline V CDR1 and CDR2: GTSNPN, SVGIG (reference sequence). The CDR3 length is 13 residues. The V and J ends lost 2 bases and 1 base respectively, with 6 bases between them. Here the CDR3 DNA reads TGTGCCTGGAGTTGGCGGTCTGGAAACACCATATATTTT. Translated: CAWSWRSGNTIYF.

The rearrangement links TRBV6-5 to TRBJ2-7; TRBD1 might be the D (7 bases). The CDR3 contains 15 residues. V dropped 4 bases and J dropped 2 bases, with 15 bases sitting between them. CDR1 is MNHEY, CDR2 SVGAGI, per germline. CDR3 protein: CASSSAGGSTYEQYF. The CDR3, as DNA: TGTGCCAGCAGTTCGGCAGGGGGGTCCACCTACGAGCAGTACTTC.